The rows below give T cell receptor beta chains drawn from one sample of a study of cytomegalovirus exposure and HLA in healthy donors. Method: immunoSEQ multiplex PCR; TCRdb's copy keeps in-frame clones and lacks some. The data hold fewer than 250,000 clones, with roughly 83% observed a single time. Sequenced sample: PBMCs. These receptors originate from a woman aged 18-29 years in good health and CMV-seronegative. The CDR3 runs from the conserved cysteine through the conserved F or W. The D gene is left open where the match is weak. Rows give clone size only sometimes, using once, few, many, or a class for an expanded clone.

V	D	J	size	DNA	CDR3
TRBV15	.	TRBJ1-2	few	TGTGCCACCAGCAGAGATGTTTTGGGGGGGCATAACTATGGCTACACCTTC	CATSRDVLGGHNYGYTF
TRBV6-5	TRBD1	TRBJ2-7	.	TGTGCCAGCCAACGCTCCGGGACAGGGTGGTGGGAGCAGTACTTC	CASQRSGTGWWEQYF
TRBV6-5	.	TRBJ1-2	.	TGTGCCAGCAGTTCGACCGACAGGCAAAGCTCTTATGGCTACACCTTC	CASSSTDRQSSYGYTF
TRBV6-5	.	TRBJ2-7	.	TGTGCCAGCAGCGGAACCTCGGAGGGCTACGAGCAGTACTTC	CASSGTSEGYEQYF
TRBV6-4	.	TRBJ2-1	many	TGTGCCAGCAGTTCCTCGGGACTTGACTACAATGAGCAGTTCTTC	CASSSSGLDYNEQFF
TRBV6-6	.	TRBJ1-5	.	TGTGCCAGCGGGCGACAGCCCCAGCATTTT	CASGRQPQHF
TRBV4-2	.	TRBJ1-5	.	TGTGCCAGCAGCCGGCGGGGGGGAAGCAGGAGCAATCAGCCCCAGCATTTT	CASSRRGGSRSNQPQHF
TRBV9	.	TRBJ1-4	.	TGTGCCAGCAGCGTAGGAAACCTAGGGAGACTGTTTTTT	CASSVGNLGRLFF
TRBV9	.	TRBJ2-3	.	TGTGCCAGCAGCGTAGTGACCGGGGGTCTAGGAGATACGCAGTATTTT	CASSVVTGGLGDTQYF
TRBV6-1	.	TRBJ1-5	.	TGTGCCAGCAGTGAAGACATACAGGCTTATAGCAATCAGCCCCAGCATTTT	CASSEDIQAYSNQPQHF
TRBV27	.	TRBJ2-7	few	TGTGCCAGCAGCATAACAGGGACCTACGAGCAGTACTTC	CASSITGTYEQYF
TRBV5-6	.	TRBJ2-7	.	TGTGCCAGCAGCGTAGGGGTAGGGCAGACGTGGGACGAGCAGTACTTC	CASSVGVGQTWDEQYF
TRBV6-1	.	TRBJ2-7	few	TGTGCCAGCAGTGAAGAAGGCGGTATCAAGCAGTACTTC	CASSEEGGIKQYF
TRBV29-1	TRBD2	TRBJ2-1	.	TGCAGCGCAAGCGGGGGGGGATACGATGAGCAGTTCTTC	CSASGGGYDEQFF
TRBV11-2	.	TRBJ2-7	.	TGTGCCAGCAGCTTAGAGGGGGCTTCCTACGAGCAGTACTTC	CASSLEGASYEQYF
TRBV6-1	.	TRBJ1-2	.	TGTGCCATGGGCGGGGGGCAACCGGGTGGCTACACCTTC	CAMGGGQPGGYTF
TRBV18	.	TRBJ1-1	.	TGTGCCAGCTCACTGACACAGGGTCAGAACACTGAAGCTTTCTTT	CASSLTQGQNTEAFF
TRBV5-6	TRBD1	TRBJ1-4	.	TGTGCCAGCAGCATAGGGACAGACCCCGAAAAACTGTTTTTT	CASSIGTDPEKLFF
TRBV6-1	TRBD1	TRBJ2-7	once	TGTGCCAGCAGGGGCGGTGACAGGGGGCCCTACGAGCAGTACTTC	CASRGGDRGPYEQYF
TRBV9	TRBD1	TRBJ1-2	.	TGTGCCAGCAGCGTAGCGCCAAGACAGGGGGGCGGCTACACCTTC	CASSVAPRQGGGYTF
TRBV6-5	.	TRBJ1-3	once	TGTGCCAGCCGACGGGGGTCCGGAAACACCATATATTTT	CASRRGSGNTIYF
TRBV10-1	TRBD2	TRBJ2-7	.	TGCGCCAGCAGTGAGCGGGAGGGCCGCTACGAGCAGTACTTC	CASSEREGRYEQYF
TRBV5-1	TRBD1	TRBJ2-7	.	TGCGCCAGCACCTCAGGGGGCTACGAGCAGTACTTC	CASTSGGYEQYF
TRBV2	.	TRBJ2-7	few	TGTGCCAGCACCGTGGGAGTATCCTACGAGCAGTACTTC	CASTVGVSYEQYF
TRBV12-5	TRBD2	TRBJ2-1	once	TGTGCTAGTCGACTAGCGGGTACGTACAATGAGCAGTTCTTC	CASRLAGTYNEQFF
TRBV7-2	.	TRBJ1-2	.	TGTGCCAGCAGCCCGGACAAGAACTATGGCTACACCTTC	CASSPDKNYGYTF
TRBV10-1	TRBD1	TRBJ1-1	.	TGCGCCAGCAGTGAGCGGACAGGGTACACTGAAGCTTTCTTT	CASSERTGYTEAFF
TRBV7-3	TRBD1	TRBJ1-2	once	TGTGCCAGCAGCTTAATGAGGGGGCAAGGCTACACCTTC	CASSLMRGQGYTF
TRBV5-1	TRBD2	TRBJ2-7	.	TGCGCCAGCAGCGAAAATCTAGCGGGATCCTACGAGCAGTACTTC	CASSENLAGSYEQYF
TRBV7-6	.	TRBJ1-2	.	TGTGCCAGCAGCTTAGTAAACCTCGGGGGCTACACCTTC	CASSLVNLGGYTF
TRBV19	TRBD2	TRBJ2-3	.	TGTGCCAGTAGTACGTGGAGCGGGACTACCACAGATACGCAGTATTTT	CASSTWSGTTTDTQYF
TRBV7-8	TRBD1	TRBJ2-2	.	TGTGCCAGCAGCGTAACGTCGACAGGGATTGGGGGGGAGCTGTTTTTT	CASSVTSTGIGGELFF